This T cell receptor (beta chain) came from a study of CD8 T cells in Susac syndrome. FACS enriched CD8+ TEMRA cells, while bulk CD8+ and CD4+ were negatively isolated. After removal of 3 bases from V and 2 bases from J, the junction contained 4 bases not matched to a gene. This CDR3 region has 15 residues. Germline loops: CDR1 LGHDT, CDR2 YNNKEL (reference sequence). cDNA came from approximately 0.5 to 1 ug RNA primed by random hexamers. One entry per CDR3 protein, called by TCRdb with MiXCR from the immunoSEQ multiplex PCR reads. The sample holds about 190,000 distinct CDR3 sequences; over 90% are singletons and the top ten take about 0.17%.

Source material: CD8+ T cells from PBMCs. The source is a human donor with Susac syndrome. The V and J genes are TRBV3-1 and TRBJ2-5; 9 bases are a match to TRBD2. The CDR3 bases are TGTGCCAGCAGCCATCCCCTAGCGGGACAAGAGACCCAGTACTTC. Protein product: CASSHPLAGQETQYF.